The 2 T cell receptor beta chains below were found in one sample sequenced in a study of cytomegalovirus exposure and HLA in healthy donors (dated by TCRdb to the late 2010s). The library was generated by the immunoSEQ multiplex PCR assay. For the multiplex PCR, a mixture combining 60 forward primers for TCR Vbeta segments and 13 reverse primers for TCR Jbeta segments was used. Drawn from immuneACCESS, this table holds only the in-frame rearrangements with V and J called that TCRdb kept. Clones are partly lost; checked studies trace under half to an unresolved V gene and leave the rest unexplained. This sample lists approximately 140,000 clones; just under 85% were detected once. The ten top clones hold 1.5% to 2.5% of the sample. The source material was PBMCs. These receptors all stem from a woman aged 35 to 49 in good health and CMV-seronegative.

The gene calls are TRBV6-5 and TRBJ1-4; TRBD1 agrees at 8 bases. The CDR3 has 14 amino acids. Germline V gene sequence: CDR1 MNHEY, CDR2 SVGAGI. V shed 6 bases, J shed 7 bases, and the junction held 7 bases outside the gene matches. The CDR3 nucleotides read TGTGCCAGCAGCCTCAGGGGGCGAAGTGAAAAACTGTTTTTT. Translated: CASSLRGRSEKLFF.

This chain connects TRBV4-2 to TRBJ1-2, with D unresolved. Trimming left V 0 bases short and J 0 bases short, with 8 bases between. CDR1 and CDR2 from the germline V gene are LGHNA and YNFKEQ. The CDR3 consists of 15 residues. CDR3 sequence (DNA): TGTGCCAGCAGCCAAGATCCCGCGACTAACTATGGCTACACCTTC. Residues: CASSQDPATNYGYTF.